The next 21 T cell receptor beta chains were all read from a single sample in a study of blood T cell repertoires in COVID-19. Here immunoSEQ multiplex PCR was the method, and the copy in TCRdb shows in-frame clones only, minus some. The data hold approximately 230,000 clones, with 65% to 90% observed a single time. What was sequenced was PBMCs or T cells enriched from blood (not recorded which). These receptors originate from a man younger than 30 who had recovered from COVID-19.

J is TRBJ1-5 and V is TRBV6-1; D gene unclear. Trimming shortened V by 1 base and J by 7 bases, and 14 bases separated the two germline ends. CDR3 length equals 15 residues. Germline values: CDR1 MNHNS, CDR2 SASEGT. CDR3 bases: TGTGCCAGCAGTGAAGGCAGCCGTTCGAGGCAGCCCCAGCATTTT. Protein: CASSEGSRSRQPQHF.

Points on this clone: Distinct nucleotide sequences in the sample also encode this CDR3. This rearrangement joins TRBV7-9 to TRBJ2-3, with TRBD2 matching over 7 bases. J lost 1 base, V lost 1 base, and 2 bases had no gene match. CDR1 is SEHNR, CDR2 FQNEAQ, per germline (reference sequence). The CDR3 runs 15 residues. CDR3 protein: CASSLVAGGTDTQYF. CDR3 sequence (DNA): TGTGCCAGCAGCTTAGTGGCGGGGGGCACAGATACGCAGTATTTT.

The chain joins TRBV3-1 (or the pseudogene TRBV3-2) to TRBJ2-1; D is possibly TRBD1 (5 bases). Germline CDR1 and CDR2: LGHDT and YNNKEL (reference sequence). V lost 4 bases and J 2 bases, leaving 18 bases between the germline ends. The CDR3 has 17 residues. The CDR3, as DNA: TGTGCCAGCAGCCCACAGATCGACAGACTTCCCTACAATGAGCAGTTCTTC. Amino acid sequence: CASSPQIDRLPYNEQFF.

This chain joins TRBV10-3 and TRBJ1-2; possibly TRBD1 for D (5 bases). The V gene's germline CDR1 is ENHRY and CDR2 SYGVKD. This CDR3 has 14 amino acids. V lost 4 bases and J 2 bases, leaving 11 bases between the germline ends. The CDR3 region is CAISVRQSNYGYTF. CDR3 bases: TGTGCCATCAGTGTCAGACAGTCAAACTATGGCTACACCTTC.

In DNA, the CDR3 is TGCGCCAGCAGCTTGGAGGGAGGACAAGAGACCCAGTACTTC. Translated, it gives CASSLEGGQETQYF. This chain links TRBV5-1 with TRBJ2-5, with a weak D call TRBD2 (6 bases). Looked up from germline, CDR1 is SGHRS and CDR2 is YFSETQ. The CDR3 is 14 amino acids. V dropped 0 bases and J dropped 2 bases, with 8 bases sitting between them.

The chain is built from TRBV7-4 and TRBJ2-5, with 10 bases that match TRBD2. The V gene end was trimmed by 6 bases and the J gene end by 2 bases; junction bases not matched to a gene: 9. The CDR3 runs 16 residues. In germline, CDR1 is SGHVT, CDR2 SQSDAQ. CDR3: CASRPFPGLAQETQYF. The CDR3 nucleotides are TGTGCCAGCAGGCCATTTCCGGGACTAGCGCAAGAGACCCAGTACTTC.

The V gene is TRBV30, the J gene TRBJ2-1; no reliable D call. CDR1 and CDR2 from the germline V gene are GTSNPN and SVGIG (reference sequence). The CDR3 is made up of 14 amino acids. Trimming removed 1 base at V and 1 base at J, with 8 bases between. In DNA form, the CDR3 reads TGTGCCTGGAGTGGTACTTCGTCCTACAATGAGCAGTTCTTC. Residues: CAWSGTSSYNEQFF.

The chain has TRBV11-3 and TRBJ2-1; 11 nucleotides line up with TRBD2. The CDR3 extends over 15 amino acids. Germline V gives CDR1 SGHNT, CDR2 YENEEA. The junction had 1 base not matched to a gene; V was cut back by 0 bases and J by 6 bases. CDR3 amino acids: CASSLELAGGNEQFF. The DNA of the CDR3 is TGTGCCAGCAGCTTAGAGCTAGCGGGAGGCAATGAGCAGTTCTTC. The full variable domain, its missing parts supplied by reference TRBV11-3 and TRBJ2-1, is EAGVVQSPRYKIIEKKQPVAFWCNPISGHNTLYWYLQNLGQGPELLIRYENEEAVDDSQLPKDRFSAERLKGVDSTLKIQPAELGDSAVYLCASSLELAGGNEQFFGPGTRLTVL.

The chain carries TRBV7-2 and TRBJ2-1; D remains unclear. V was cut by 5 bases and J by 0 bases, with 11 bases left in between. The CDR3 runs to 15 residues. Germline-derived CDR1 and CDR2 are SGHTA and FQGNSA. CDR3 nucleotides: TGTGCCAGCAGCCCAACTCGGAGCTCCTACAATGAGCAGTTCTTC. Amino acids: CASSPTRSSYNEQFF.

V is TRBV5-1 and J is TRBJ2-7; 10 positions match TRBD1. Germline lookup yields CDR1 SGHRS and CDR2 YFSETQ. The ends lost 1 base at V and 2 bases at J; junction bases unmatched: 3. There are 15 residues in the CDR3. The CDR3 loop reads CASSLTGTGAYEQYF. The CDR3 bases are TGCGCCAGCAGCTTGACCGGGACAGGGGCCTACGAGCAGTACTTC.

CDR3 coding DNA: TGTGCCAGCAGCTTTGGGGCCTATAGCAATCAGCCCCAGCATTTT. Its protein is CASSFGAYSNQPQHF. The rearrangement links TRBV7-8 to TRBJ1-5, with D perhaps TRBD1 (5 bases). The germline V gene has CDR1 SGHVS and CDR2 FQNEAQ. The V gene lost 3 bases and the J gene lost 0 bases, with 9 bases spanning the gap. The CDR3 contains 15 residues.

This chain uses TRBV5-1 with TRBJ1-1; no reliable D call. The V gene lost 4 bases and the J gene lost 7 bases, with 11 bases spanning the gap. The CDR3 sequence is 12 residues long. The germline gives CDR1 SGHRS, CDR2 YFSETQ. The DNA for the CDR3 is TGCGCCAGCAGCCGGGATCGGCTTGAAGCTTTCTTT. Translating it yields CASSRDRLEAFF.

The rearrangement joins TRBV5-1 to TRBJ2-3; TRBD2 aligns across 12 bases. CDR1 SGHRS and CDR2 YFSETQ come from the germline V gene. This CDR3 has 16 residues. After removal of 1 base from V and 4 bases from J, the junction contained 4 bases not matched to a gene. Here the CDR3 reads CASSLRASGRADTQYF. Written as DNA, the CDR3 is TGCGCCAGCAGCTTGAGGGCTAGCGGGAGGGCAGATACGCAGTATTTT.

The chain is built from TRBV7-2 and TRBJ2-7, with D perhaps TRBD2 (6 bases). Looked up from germline, CDR1 is SGHTA and CDR2 is FQGNSA. With 3 bases removed from V and 3 bases from J, the gap between germline ends came to 12 bases. The CDR3 loop spans 14 amino acids. The CDR3 region is CASSFTGDIYEQYF. The CDR3 nucleotides are TGTGCCAGCAGCTTTACGGGAGATATCTACGAGCAGTACTTC.

This clone was seen a few times. This chain joins TRBV7-9 and TRBJ2-5, with 7 bases identical to TRBD1. The length of the CDR3 is 15 residues. Germline CDR1 and CDR2: SEHNR and FQNEAQ (reference sequence). Germline trimming cut 6 bases from V and 2 bases from J; bases unmatched to any gene: 9. The CDR3 loop reads CASRAGTAGQETQYF. DNA of the CDR3: TGTGCCAGCAGAGCCGGGACAGCCGGACAAGAGACCCAGTACTTC.

V and J are TRBV28 and TRBJ1-2, with D unclear. The V and J ends lost 6 bases and 4 bases respectively, with 12 bases between them. This CDR3 is built from 13 residues. Germline loops: CDR1 MDHEN, CDR2 SYDVKM. In DNA, the CDR3 is TGTGCCAGCAGGCCGGGAACGGCCTATGGCTACACCTTC. Translating gives CASRPGTAYGYTF.

The chain links TRBV5-1 to TRBJ2-5; 11 bases agree with TRBD2. Germline loops: CDR1 SGHRS, CDR2 YFSETQ. The V and J ends lost 4 bases and 2 bases, in that order; junction bases with no gene match: 7. The CDR3 contains 16 residues. CDR3 nucleotides: TGCGCCAGCAGCCCGGGGACTAGCGGAGTACAAGAGACCCAGTACTTC. This sequence encodes CASSPGTSGVQETQYF.

The chain combines TRBV5-1 with TRBJ1-4; D gene uncertain. Trimming left V 0 bases short and J 0 bases short, with 6 bases between. In germline, CDR1 is SGHRS, CDR2 YFSETQ. The CDR3 extends over 15 amino acids. The CDR3 here is CASSLDAATNEKLFF. The CDR3 DNA reads as TGCGCCAGCAGCTTGGACGCAGCAACTAATGAAAAACTGTTTTTT.

The genes are TRBV7-9 and TRBJ1-2; D remains unclear. Trimming stripped 1 base from V and 8 bases from J, with 11 bases between. Germline V gene data show CDR1 as SEHNR and CDR2 as FQNEAQ (reference sequence). CDR3 size: 13 residues. CDR3 loop: CASSLVSVGGYTF. The CDR3 DNA reads TGTGCCAGCAGCTTAGTTTCAGTTGGCGGCTACACCTTC.

This clone was recorded only once. The chain links TRBV2 to TRBJ1-6; 8 bases align to TRBD1. After removal of 11 bases from V and 8 bases from J, the junction contained 8 bases not matched to a gene. From germline, CDR1 is SNHLY and CDR2 FYNNEI. This CDR3 contains 13 residues. The CDR3 coding sequence is TGTGCCTCCAGGGGGCGCCGGGATTCACCCCTCCACTTT. Protein: CASRGRRDSPLHF.

The V call is TRBV15, the J call TRBJ2-5, with 9 bases identical to TRBD2. This CDR3 has 16 amino acids. V gave up 0 bases and J gave up 5 bases; unmatched junction bases: 7. Per the germline V gene, CDR1 is LNHNV and CDR2 is YYDKDF (reference sequence). The chain's CDR3 is CATSRDLAGVKETQYF. Here the CDR3 DNA reads TGTGCCACCAGCAGAGATTTAGCGGGAGTTAAGGAGACCCAGTACTTC.